This TCR beta chain was observed in a study of cytomegalovirus exposure and HLA in healthy donors. Study summary: A previous analysis identified more than 100 million unique TCR beta sequences derived from some 170 million T cells. Findings and limits, study-wide: Association with HLA alleles at 0.05 false discovery rate was found for roughly 17,000 TCR beta sequences in a later analysis. Sequencing artifact likely explains a cluster of highly shared sequence variants.

Concerning this clone itself: Its cognate antigen is unknown.

PCR primers comprised 60 Vbeta and 13 Jbeta primers. The data were produced by immunoSEQ multiplex PCR, yet TCRdb's version contains in-frame clones alone and is incomplete. The sample records fewer than 120,000 clones, around 85% being singletons. CDR3 size: 16 residues. The V end was cut by 0 bases, the J end by 7 bases, with 14 bases between. Germline V lookup: CDR1 SGHRS, CDR2 YFSETQ. The sequenced sample was PBMCs. This TCR came from a man in his forties in good health and CMV-seronegative. V usage is TRBV5-1 and J usage is TRBJ1-6; TRBD1 might be the D (6 bases). The CDR3 spells CASSLEGGRGNSPLHF. Written as DNA, the CDR3 is TGCGCCAGCAGCTTGGAAGGGGGTAGAGGGAATTCACCCCTCCACTTT.